A selection of T cell receptor beta chains follows, all from one sample in a study of OX40 agonist ivuxolimab in advanced cancers. The data were produced by immunoSEQ multiplex PCR, yet TCRdb's version contains in-frame clones alone and is incomplete. The sample has roughly 77,000 clones; about 85% are singletons. Sequenced here: CD4+ or CD8+ T cells sorted from blood, sampled in a trial of the OX40 agonist ivuxolimab. Receptors were obtained from an adult with an advanced solid tumor such as melanoma, head and neck, liver or kidney cancer. CDR3s include the opening cysteine and the closing phenylalanine or tryptophan. Each record gives: V gene, D gene, J gene, clone size, CDR3 protein, CDR3 DNA. A D gene is named only where the DNA matches it firmly. Only some rows state a clone size, as once, few, many or a class for expanded clones.

TRBV18,-,TRBJ2-7,-,CASSPPDRYEQYF,TGTGCCAGCTCACCACCGGATCGTTACGAGCAGTACTTC
TRBV16,TRBD1,TRBJ2-7,-,CASSLRGRGPHEQYF,TGTGCCAGCAGCCTTAGAGGAAGGGGGCCCCACGAGCAGTACTTC
TRBV7-2,-,TRBJ2-1,few,CASSQWPSRTIGGEQFF,TGTGCCAGCAGCCAATGGCCCTCCAGGACTATCGGGGGTGAGCAGTTCTTC
TRBV5-4,TRBD1,TRBJ2-2,once,CASTPPGQGYSNTGELFF,TGTGCCAGCACCCCTCCGGGACAGGGGTACTCGAACACCGGGGAGCTGTTTTTT
TRBV6-1,-,TRBJ1-1,-,CASSETGNTEAFF,TGTGCCAGCAGTGAGACGGGGAACACTGAAGCTTTCTTT
TRBV11-3,TRBD2,TRBJ2-1,-,CASSYRLVAGGQNEQFF,TGTGCCAGCAGCTACCGACTTGTAGCGGGGGGGCAGAATGAGCAGTTCTTC
TRBV4-3,-,TRBJ2-3,-,CASSQDGGNTDTQYF,TGCGCCAGCAGCCAAGACGGCGGGAATACAGATACGCAGTATTTT
TRBV21-1,-,TRBJ1-5,-,CASTDPLYRSNQPQHF,TGTGCCAGCACCGATCCGCTCTATCGTAGCAATCAGCCCCAGCATTTT
TRBV4-1,-,TRBJ2-4,few,CASSQASGKNIQYF,TGCGCCAGCAGCCAAGCTTCGGGGAAAAACATTCAGTACTTC
TRBV5-1,-,TRBJ2-5,-,CASSSGGRTQYF,TGCGCCAGCAGCTCCGGTGGCAGGACCCAGTACTTC
TRBV5-8,-,TRBJ2-3,-,CASSLEQGSDTQYF,TGTGCCAGCAGCTTGGAACAGGGCTCAGATACGCAGTATTTT
TRBV29-1,-,TRBJ1-1,-,CSVSGQANTEAFF,TGCAGCGTTTCTGGGCAGGCAAACACTGAAGCTTTCTTT
TRBV25-1,TRBD2,TRBJ2-1,-,CASSDGTRRPQFF,TGTGCCAGCAGTGATGGGACTAGAAGGCCCCAGTTCTTC
TRBV18,TRBD1,TRBJ1-4,-,CASSPRQGGNEKLFF,TGTGCCAGCTCACCTCGACAGGGGGGCAATGAAAAACTGTTTTTT
TRBV7-9,TRBD2,TRBJ2-1,-,CASSPRDYYNEQFF,TGTGCCAGCAGCCCCAGGGACTACTACAATGAGCAGTTCTTC
TRBV5-1,-,TRBJ1-2,once,CASSSPSDELGTF,TGCGCCAGCAGCTCACCCTCCGACGAGCTTGGAACCTTC
TRBV6-1,-,TRBJ1-2,-,CASSEPGLVGYTF,TGTGCCAGCAGTGAACCGGGGTTGGTTGGCTACACCTTC
TRBV4-3,-,TRBJ2-7,-,CASSQDRASYEQYF,TGCGCCAGCAGCCAAGATCGCGCCAGTTACGAGCAGTACTTC
TRBV29-1,-,TRBJ2-7,few,CSVASKSYEQYF,TGCAGCGTTGCTAGCAAATCCTACGAGCAGTACTTC
TRBV4-3,-,TRBJ2-1,-,CASSQERGAVTNEQFF,TGCGCCAGCAGCCAAGAACGGGGGGCTGTTACAAATGAGCAGTTCTTC
TRBV18,TRBD1,TRBJ1-2,-,CVSSPVTGNIDGYTF,TGTGTCAGCTCACCAGTGACAGGGAATATCGATGGCTACACCTTC
TRBV9,-,TRBJ2-6,-,CASSLGANVLTF,TGTGCCAGCTCGCTTGGGGCCAACGTCCTGACTTTC
TRBV7-8,TRBD1,TRBJ2-6,-,CASSLQGASGANVLTF,TGTGCCAGCAGCTTACAGGGGGCCTCTGGGGCCAACGTCCTGACTTTC
TRBV29-1,-,TRBJ1-1,-,CSATRVNTEAFF,TGCAGCGCTACCAGGGTGAACACTGAAGCTTTCTTT
TRBV7-9,TRBD1,TRBJ2-7,few,CASSPRQGVQYF,TGTGCCAGCAGCCCTCGACAGGGCGTGCAGTACTTC
TRBV19,-,TRBJ2-3,few,CASSEGNTDTQYF,TGTGCCAGTAGCGAAGGCAACACAGATACGCAGTATTTT
TRBV29-1,-,TRBJ2-1,-,CSVRGTEISYNEQFF,TGCAGCGTCCGGGGAACTGAAATATCCTACAATGAGCAGTTCTTC
TRBV7-3,-,TRBJ2-2,-,CASSLRPLNTGELFF,TGTGCCAGCAGCCTCCGTCCCTTAAACACTGGGGAGCTGTTTTTT
TRBV15,TRBD2,TRBJ2-2,-,CATSRGLAQPGELFF,TGTGCCACCAGCAGGGGACTAGCACAGCCCGGGGAGCTGTTTTTT
TRBV10-3,TRBD2,TRBJ2-7,once,CAISELGGRKEQYF,TGTGCCATCAGTGAGCTGGGGGGGAGGAAAGAGCAGTACTTC
TRBV6-4,-,TRBJ1-6,medium-sized,CASSDRDDSPLHF,TGTGCCAGCAGTGACAGGGACGATTCACCCCTCCACTTT
TRBV10-3,-,TRBJ1-6,few,CAIRPGQNSPLHF,TGTGCCATCAGGCCTGGACAGAATTCACCCCTCCACTTT
TRBV28,-,TRBJ2-5,once,CASSSPTNTTKETQYF,TGTGCCAGCAGTTCCCCAACGAATACGACGAAAGAGACCCAGTACTTC
TRBV9,TRBD2,TRBJ2-3,-,CASSSGTSGSSDTQYF,TGTGCCAGCAGCTCAGGGACTAGCGGGAGCAGTGATACGCAGTATTTT
TRBV5-1,TRBD2,TRBJ2-5,-,CASSRGLAQETQYF,TGCGCCAGCAGCCGAGGACTAGCGCAGGAGACCCAGTACTTC
TRBV25-1,-,TRBJ2-7,-,CASSDRGVEQYF,TGTGCCAGCAGTGATAGGGGAGTCGAGCAGTACTTC
TRBV11-1,TRBD2,TRBJ2-3,-,CASKVAGPGTDTQYF,TGTGCCAGCAAAGTAGCGGGACCTGGCACAGATACGCAGTATTTT
TRBV6-5,TRBD1,TRBJ1-2,medium-sized,CASRQGQGYTF,TGTGCCAGCCGACAGGGGCAGGGCTACACCTTC
TRBV5-1,-,TRBJ2-5,once,CASSLESGPQETQYF,TGCGCCAGCAGCTTAGAAAGCGGGCCCCAAGAGACCCAGTACTTC
TRBV7-8,-,TRBJ1-1,-,CASSRDETEAFF,TGTGCCAGCAGTCGAGACGAGACTGAAGCTTTCTTT
TRBV9,-,TRBJ2-6,-,CASSAYTGAGANVLTF,TGTGCCAGCAGCGCATACACAGGAGCTGGGGCCAACGTCCTGACTTTC
TRBV6-5,-,TRBJ1-1,-,CASRRGEGASTEAFF,TGTGCCAGCAGACGAGGAGAAGGGGCGAGCACTGAAGCTTTCTTT